This T cell receptor (beta chain) was sequenced for a study of response to subunit inactivated influenza vaccine. General study results and limits: Authors proposed each seasonal influenza vaccination draws in few new T cells.

TCRdb re-derived calls from the RT-PCR reads in MiXCR, one entry per CDR3 protein. The table shows roughly 630,000 distinct CDR3 sequences, with roughly 15% occurring only once. To note about this clonotype: The antigen remains undetermined.

This CDR3 comprises 13 residues. V shed 2 bases and J shed 4 bases, with 8 bases lying between them. This chain joins TRBV12-3 or TRBV12-4 and TRBJ1-1; perhaps TRBD1 as D (6 bases). The clonotype was recovered from a man aged 45 to 65 who received an inactivated influenza vaccine. Sample: PBMCs from blood, taken roughly 15 days before vaccination. The CDR3 is CASSLRGFTEAFF. CDR3 nucleotide sequence: TGTGCCAGCAGTTTAAGGGGGTTCACTGAAGCTTTCTTT.